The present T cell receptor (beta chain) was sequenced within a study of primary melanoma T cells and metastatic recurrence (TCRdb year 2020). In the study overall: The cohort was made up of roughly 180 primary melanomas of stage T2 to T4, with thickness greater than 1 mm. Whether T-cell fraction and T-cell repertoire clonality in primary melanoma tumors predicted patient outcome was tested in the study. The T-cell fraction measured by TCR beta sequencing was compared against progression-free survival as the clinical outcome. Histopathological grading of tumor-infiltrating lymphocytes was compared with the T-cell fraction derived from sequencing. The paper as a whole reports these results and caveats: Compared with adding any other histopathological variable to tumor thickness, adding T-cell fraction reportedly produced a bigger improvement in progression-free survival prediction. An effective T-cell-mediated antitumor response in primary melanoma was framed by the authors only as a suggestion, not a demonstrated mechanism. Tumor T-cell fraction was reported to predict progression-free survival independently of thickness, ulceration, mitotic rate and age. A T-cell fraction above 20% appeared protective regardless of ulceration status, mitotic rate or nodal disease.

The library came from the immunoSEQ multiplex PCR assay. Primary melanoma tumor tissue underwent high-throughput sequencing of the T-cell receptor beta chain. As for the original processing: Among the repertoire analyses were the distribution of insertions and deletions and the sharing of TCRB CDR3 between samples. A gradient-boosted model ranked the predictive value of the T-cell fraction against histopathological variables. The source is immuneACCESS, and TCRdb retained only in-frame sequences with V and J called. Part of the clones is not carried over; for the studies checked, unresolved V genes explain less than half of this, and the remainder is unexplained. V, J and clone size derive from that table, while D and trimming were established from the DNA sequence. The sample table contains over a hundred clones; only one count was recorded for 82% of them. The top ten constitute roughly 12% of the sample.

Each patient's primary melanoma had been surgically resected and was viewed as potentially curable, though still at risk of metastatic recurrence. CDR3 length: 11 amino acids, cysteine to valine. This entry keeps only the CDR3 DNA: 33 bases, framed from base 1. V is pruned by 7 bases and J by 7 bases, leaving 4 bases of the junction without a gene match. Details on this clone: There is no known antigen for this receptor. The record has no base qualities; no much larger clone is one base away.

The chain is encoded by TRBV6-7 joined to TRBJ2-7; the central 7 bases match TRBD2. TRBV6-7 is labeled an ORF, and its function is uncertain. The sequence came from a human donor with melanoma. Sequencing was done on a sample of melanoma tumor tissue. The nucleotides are TGTGCCAGCAATTTGGGAGGGGAGCAGTACGTC. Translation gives CASNLGGEQYV.